This T cell receptor beta chain was identified during a study of T-cell reconstitution after alpha-beta-depleted transplantation in children. Preparation of the TCRbeta library involved a method that used unique molecular identifiers. MiXCR was run by TCRdb on the PCR reads, yielding one entry per CDR3 protein. The sample yields about 540,000 distinct CDR3 sequences, around 18% seen once. Trimming removed 2 bases at V and 0 bases at J, with 12 bases between. CDR1 and CDR2 from the germline V gene are SGHTA and FQGNSA. The CDR3 has 16 residues. This clonotype showed up many times. This sequence joins TRBV7-2 and TRBJ2-3; weak D call: TRBD2 (5 bases). This TCR derives from a human donor who donated a stem cell graft to a child with acute lymphoblastic leukemia. The sample was PBMCs from the stem cell graft donor, taken from the stem cell graft. The CDR3 here is CASSLRGRYSTDTQYF. In DNA form, the CDR3 reads TGTGCCAGCAGCTTAAGAGGGAGATATAGCACAGATACGCAGTATTTT. The whole variable domain, filled in from reference TRBV7-2 and TRBJ2-3, reads GAGVSQSPSNKVTEKGKDVELRCDPISGHTALYWYRQSLGQGLEFLIYFQGNSAPDKSGLPSDRFSAERTGGSVSTLTIQRTQQEDSAVYLCASSLRGRYSTDTQYFGPGTRLTVL.